This TCR beta chain was captured in a study of blood T cell repertoires in COVID-19. Study summary: Samples representing acute and convalescent COVID-19 were sourced from the United States, Italy and Spain. From T cells, B-cell-depleted T cells, or PBMCs came the material, which was cDNA or gDNA.

By share, this clone ranks as medium-sized. How the authors handled the data: Reference gene primer amplification yielded estimated nucleated cell counts. TCRdb keeps only in-frame clones here, not all; method: immunoSEQ multiplex PCR. Clone size and the V and J calls come from that table; the DNA yielded D and trimming. Among around 140,000 clones listed, 81% were seen once. CDR3 length equals 15 residues. The V segment lost 7 bases and the J segment 0 bases; nucleotides outside the gene matches: 6. Per the germline V gene, CDR1 is MNHEY and CDR2 is SVGAGI. The TCR originated in a woman aged 55 to 70 with active or convalescent COVID-19. The sample consisted of peripheral blood. V usage is TRBV6-5 and J usage is TRBJ2-3; 8 positions match TRBD2. The CDR3 DNA follows: TGTGCCAGCAACGGACTAGCAGGGAGCACAGATACGCAGTATTTT. Its protein product is CASNGLAGSTDTQYF.